This section outlines one TCR beta chain sequence together with its context. This entry comes from a study of blood T cell repertoires in COVID-19. Study overall: Samples came from the United States, Italy and Spain, spanning acute and convalescent COVID-19. Sample material is recorded as cDNA or gDNA derived from T cells, B-cell-depleted T cells, or PBMCs.

In the authors' workflow: The authors estimated nucleated cell counts from reference gene primer amplification. TCRdb's table, derived via immunoSEQ multiplex PCR, lists solely in-frame clones and lacks some. D and trimming were read from the DNA, whereas the V and J calls and clone size are those reported in that table. The sample includes 30,000 to 40,000 clones, around 70% seen only once; the top ten take 10% to 13%. Seattle patient enrollment occurred during active infection, with longitudinal follow-up thereafter. The CDR3 covers 13 residues. V dropped 4 bases and J dropped 8 bases, with 14 bases sitting between them. The germline CDR1 and CDR2 sequences are LGHDT and YNNKEL (reference sequence).

The sequence came from an older man with COVID-19, enrolled during active disease. Input material: peripheral blood. The chain couples TRBV3-1 (or the pseudogene TRBV3-2) to TRBJ1-2; D is unclear. As DNA, the CDR3 is TGTGCCAGCAGCCCCTGGAAGGCGGTGGGCTACACCTTC. It yields the protein CASSPWKAVGYTF.